The 11 T cell receptor beta chains listed next were all sequenced from one sample in a study of shared clonotypes between healthy human individuals. The table came from immunoSEQ multiplex PCR; TCRdb's copy has only in-frame clones and leaves some out. The top ten hold over 1.5% of the sample, which has around 1.9 million clones, 93% seen once. Naive-designated CD8 cells lacked CD45RO, were positively enriched for CCR7, and omitted terminally differentiated effector memory CD45RA+ cells. Sequencing input: naive CD8+ T cells from PBMCs. The source of these receptors is a man younger than 35 in good health. Some clones in this sample may be carry-over from other donors' samples.

The CDR3 is CASSLIAGGRSYNEQFF. CDR3 sequence (DNA): TGTGCCAGCAGCTTAATAGCGGGAGGACGCTCTTACAATGAGCAGTTCTTC. V and J are TRBV9 and TRBJ2-1, with TRBD2 matching 10 bases. V lost 4 bases to trimming and J lost 4 bases; unmatched junction nucleotides: 11. Germline V CDR1 and CDR2: SGDLS, YYNGEE. This CDR3 has 17 amino acids.

This clone was counted only a few times. Other DNA sequences in the same sample also yield this CDR3. The rearrangement joins TRBV19 to TRBJ1-1; 9 positions agree with TRBD1. This CDR3 has 14 residues. Per the germline V gene, CDR1 is LNHDA and CDR2 is SQIVND (reference sequence). V lost 6 bases to trimming and J lost 1 base; unmatched junction nucleotides: 3. DNA of the CDR3: TGTGCCAGTAGCACAGGGGGCGCGAACACTGAAGCTTTCTTT. It codes for CASSTGGANTEAFF. The full variable domain, its missing parts supplied by reference TRBV19 and TRBJ1-1, is DGGITQSPKYLFRKEGQNVTLSCEQNLNHDAMYWYRQDPGQGLRLIYYSQIVNDFQKGDIAEGYSVSREKKESFPLTVTSAQKNPTAFYLCASSTGGANTEAFFGQGTRLTVV.

V and J are TRBV6-5 and TRBJ2-7, with TRBD1 identical over 8 bases. V shed 6 bases and J 6 bases; nucleotides not matched to a gene: 7. CDR1 is MNHEY and CDR2 is SVGAGI in the germline V gene. This CDR3 has 13 residues. CDR3 sequence reads: CASSPDRAGEQYF. The DNA for the CDR3 is TGTGCCAGCAGCCCGGACAGGGCTGGCGAGCAGTACTTC.

The rearrangement links TRBV5-4 to TRBJ2-1; 9 bases agree with TRBD2. Trimming cost V 0 bases and J 9 bases; bases outside gene matches: 10. CDR3 length: 16 residues. Germline V gene sequence: CDR1 SGHNT, CDR2 YYREEE (reference sequence). The CDR3 DNA sequence: TGTGCCAGCAGCTTGGGTAGCGGGAGTGGAGTTGGTGAGCAGTTCTTC. Its protein product is CASSLGSGSGVGEQFF.

The chain combines TRBV6-5 with TRBJ2-7, with D maybe TRBD1 (5 bases). Germline CDR1 reads MNHEY; CDR2 reads SVGAGI. Trimming removed 5 bases at V and 1 base at J, with 6 bases between. This CDR3 has 12 residues. In DNA form, the CDR3 reads TGTGCCAGCAGTGACAGATCCTACGAGCAGTACTTC. It codes for CASSDRSYEQYF.

The rearrangement uses TRBV6-1 and TRBJ1-3, with D possibly matching TRBD1 (5 bases). Trimming took off 2 bases at V and 1 base at J, with 9 bases between the two ends. In germline, CDR1 is MNHNS, CDR2 SASEGT. The CDR3 sequence is 15 residues long. CDR3 sequence reads: CASSERAGSGNTIYF. Here the CDR3 DNA reads TGTGCCAGCAGTGAAAGGGCAGGGTCTGGAAACACCATATATTTT.

The chain couples TRBV19 to TRBJ2-1; perhaps TRBD2 as D (5 bases). Trimming took off 0 bases at V and 7 bases at J, with 13 bases between the two ends. CDR1 is LNHDA and CDR2 is SQIVND in the germline V gene (reference sequence). This CDR3 has 15 residues. The CDR3: CASSIDRGSGNEQFF. The CDR3 nucleotides read TGTGCCAGTAGTATAGATCGGGGTAGTGGGAATGAGCAGTTCTTC. Using reference TRBV19 and TRBJ2-1 for the parts outside the CDR3, the full variable domain is DGGITQSPKYLFRKEGQNVTLSCEQNLNHDAMYWYRQDPGQGLRLIYYSQIVNDFQKGDIAEGYSVSREKKESFPLTVTSAQKNPTAFYLCASSIDRGSGNEQFFGPGTRLTVL.

This clone showed up just a few times. The V call is TRBV4-2, the J call TRBJ1-4, with D unclear. The length of the CDR3 is 13 residues. Germline loops: CDR1 LGHNA, CDR2 YNFKEQ. V was pared by 1 base and J by 7 bases, with 7 bases between. CDR3 sequence reads: CASSQVYGEKLFF. CDR3 sequence (DNA): TGTGCCAGCAGCCAAGTTTATGGTGAAAAACTGTTTTTT.

The chain has TRBV7-9 and TRBJ2-1, with D unresolved. The germline gives CDR1 SEHNR, CDR2 FQNEAQ (reference sequence). V was pared by 4 bases and J by 4 bases, with 5 bases between. The length of the CDR3 is 12 residues. The CDR3 nucleotides read TGTGCCAGCAGCTACCCTTACAATGAGCAGTTCTTC. It is translated as CASSYPYNEQFF.

This sequence joins TRBV6-5 and TRBJ1-2; 7 nucleotides line up with TRBD1. This CDR3 region has 14 residues. V dropped 2 bases and J dropped 5; count of bases not matched to a gene: 5. Germline CDR1 and CDR2: MNHEY and SVGAGI. The CDR3 loop is CASSYGGTDYGYTF. The CDR3, as DNA: TGTGCCAGCAGTTACGGGGGGACAGATTATGGCTACACCTTC.

The V and J genes are TRBV19 and TRBJ1-2, with unresolved D. Germline V gene lookup returns CDR1 LNHDA and CDR2 SQIVND (reference sequence). This CDR3 spans 13 amino acids. The ends were cut back, 3 bases at V and 4 bases at J, with 9 bases in the middle. The CDR3 DNA reads as TGTGCCAGTAGTATGGATCGGGGCTATGGCTACACCTTC. Amino acid sequence: CASSMDRGYGYTF.